The clone carrying this T cell receptor (beta chain) qualifies as medium-sized. Its antigen is unidentified. The data were taken from a study of beta chain bispecific antibodies for T cell cancers. Study at large: HPB-ALL carried surface TRBV5-5, while Jurkat carried TRBV12-3.

The germline V gene encodes CDR1 ENHRY and CDR2 SYGVKD. CDR3 length equals 16 residues. V was clipped by 0 bases and J by 2 bases, with 13 bases between them. Either OKT3 anti-CD3 antibody or CD3/CD28 beads expanded T cells from blood mononuclear cells over roughly three days. Bispecific antibody was added to roughly 50,000 normal T cells and roughly 50,000 target cells. Libraries carried unique molecular identifiers used for clonotype counts. TCRdb used MiXCR to reprocess the 5' RACE reads, holding one entry per CDR3 protein. The sample carries more than 15,000 distinct CDR3 sequences, 2% to 2.5% recorded once. Whole-study results and caveats: The anti-TRBV5-5 antibody also binds TRBV5-6, a similar gene. The leukemia cells, rather than normal T cells, gave most of the targeted TRBV signal.

Material for sequencing was healthy donor T cells cultured with leukemia cells. This TCR derives from a human donor in good health. Some clones in this sample may be carry-over from other donors' samples. The V gene is TRBV10-3, the J gene TRBJ2-5; tentatively, D is TRBD2 (6 bases). The CDR3 protein is CAISESLERGQETQYF. DNA of the CDR3: TGTGCCATCAGTGAGTCCCTAGAACGGGGGCAAGAGACCCAGTACTTC.